One sample yielded the 19 T cell receptor beta chains listed below, sequenced in a study of blood T cell repertoires in COVID-19. Data came from immunoSEQ multiplex PCR; TCRdb stores just in-frame clones and leaves some out. There are 150,000 to 200,000 clones in the sample; 88% occur only once, and about 6.3% lies in the top ten. Sequenced input: PBMCs or T cells enriched from blood (not recorded which). All receptors derive from a woman between 50 and 59 years old who had recovered from COVID-19.

V gene TRBV28 combines with J gene TRBJ1-2; 9 nucleotides align to TRBD1. The CDR3 is 14 amino acids. The V gene end was trimmed by 6 bases and the J gene end by 7 bases; junction bases not matched to a gene: 9. The germline CDR1 and CDR2 sequences are MDHEN and SYDVKM. The CDR3 DNA reads as TGTGCCAGCAGACGTACCGGGACAGGGTTTGGCTACACCTTC. It encodes CASRRTGTGFGYTF.

This sequence joins TRBV29-1 and TRBJ1-2, with D possibly being TRBD1 (6 bases). Per germline, CDR1 SQVTM and CDR2 ANQGSEA. CDR3 length: 12 residues. V was shortened by 5 bases and J by 8 bases, with 15 bases between the two germline ends. DNA of the CDR3: TGCAGCGTTAGAGAAGGGGGTTACGGCTACACCTTC. Encoded protein: CSVREGGYGYTF.

The V and J genes are TRBV2 and TRBJ1-1; a possible D gene is TRBD1 (6 bases). This CDR3 has 13 amino acids. V lost 7 bases to trimming and J lost 3 bases, with 12 bases between them. Germline V gene data show CDR1 as SNHLY and CDR2 as FYNNEI. The CDR3 region is CASMSRGHTEAFF. The DNA for the CDR3 is TGTGCCAGCATGAGCAGGGGTCACACTGAAGCTTTCTTT.

V is TRBV11-1 and J is TRBJ1-6; tentatively, D is TRBD1 (5 bases). Per germline, CDR1 SGHAT and CDR2 FQDESV (reference sequence). V was trimmed by 6 bases and J by 10 bases, leaving 19 bases between them. The length of the CDR3 is 15 residues. In nucleotides, the CDR3 is TGTGCCAGCAGTCAAAAGCGCGCTCGGGGGTCACCCCTCCACTTT. Translated: CASSQKRARGSPLHF.

The rearrangement joins TRBV3-1 (or the pseudogene TRBV3-2) to TRBJ1-2; 7 bases fit TRBD1. V was pared by 4 bases and J by 4 bases, with 9 bases of the junction left unmatched. Germline V gives CDR1 LGHDT, CDR2 YNNKEL (reference sequence). The CDR3 contains 15 residues. The CDR3 spells CASSPKWDSFYGYTF. The DNA for the CDR3 is TGTGCCAGCAGCCCAAAATGGGACAGCTTCTATGGCTACACCTTC.

J is TRBJ2-3 and V is TRBV7-3; D is perhaps TRBD1 (6 bases). Per the germline V gene, CDR1 is SGHTA and CDR2 is FQGTGA. V gave up 3 bases and J gave up 3 bases, with 7 bases separating them. CDR3 size: 13 residues. This chain's CDR3 is CASSLDRTDTQYF. The CDR3, as DNA: TGTGCCAGCAGCTTGGACAGAACAGATACGCAGTATTTT.

This clone was counted once. The rearrangement links TRBV5-1 to TRBJ2-1; maybe TRBD2 (6 bases). V lost 5 bases to trimming and J lost 4 bases, with 13 bases between them. Germline V gene data show CDR1 as SGHRS and CDR2 as YFSETQ. CDR3 length equals 14 residues. CDR3 region: CASRFGEDYNEQFF. DNA of the CDR3: TGCGCCAGCAGATTTGGGGAGGATTACAATGAGCAGTTCTTC.

The rearrangement uses TRBV30 and TRBJ1-4; 8 bases align to TRBD1. The CDR3 has 15 residues. CDR1 and CDR2 (germline): GTSNPN, SVGIG (reference sequence). Trimming took 3 bases from V and 6 from J; bases not matched to a gene: 9. For the CDR3, the DNA is TGTGCCTGGAGGCAGGGGGCGGCCGACCATGAAAAACTGTTTTTT. Amino acid sequence: CAWRQGAADHEKLFF. The complete variable domain, with remaining parts taken from reference TRBV30 and TRBJ1-4, reads SQTIHQWPATLVQPVGSPLSLECTVEGTSNPNLYWYRQAAGRGLQLLFYSVGIGQISSEVPQNLSASRPQDRQFILSSKKLLLSDSGFYLCAWRQGAADHEKLFFGSGTQLSVL.

The rearrangement uses TRBV19 and TRBJ2-1; the match to TRBD1 covers 8 bases. Germline CDR1 is LNHDA and CDR2 is SQIVND (reference sequence). The ends lost 5 bases at V and 2 bases at J; junction bases unmatched: 8. There are 16 residues in the CDR3. The CDR3 loop reads CASSGKDRVTYNEQFF. The DNA of the CDR3 is TGTGCCAGTAGTGGCAAGGACAGGGTAACCTACAATGAGCAGTTCTTC. Together with reference TRBV19 and TRBJ2-1, the CDR3 gives the full variable domain: DGGITQSPKYLFRKEGQNVTLSCEQNLNHDAMYWYRQDPGQGLRLIYYSQIVNDFQKGDIAEGYSVSREKKESFPLTVTSAQKNPTAFYLCASSGKDRVTYNEQFFGPGTRLTVL.

This clone has just one count. This chain uses TRBV30 with TRBJ1-1; 8 nucleotides line up with TRBD1. The CDR3 contains 13 residues. With 5 bases clipped from V and 4 bases from J, the junction kept 6 bases outside the gene matches. Germline lookup yields CDR1 GTSNPN and CDR2 SVGIG (reference sequence). This chain's CDR3 is CAWDQDRVTEAFF. As DNA, the CDR3 is TGTGCCTGGGACCAGGACAGGGTCACTGAAGCTTTCTTT.

The chain employs TRBV30 and TRBJ2-1; the match to TRBD2 covers 7 bases. This CDR3 has 15 residues. In germline, CDR1 is GTSNPN, CDR2 SVGIG (reference sequence). V shed 5 bases and J 9 bases; nucleotides not matched to a gene: 16. CDR3 in DNA: TGTGCCTGGTCTTCTTGGGGGGGGTCTCGTGTTGAGCAGTTCTTC. Amino acid sequence: CAWSSWGGSRVEQFF. Using reference TRBV30 and TRBJ2-1 for the parts outside the CDR3, the full variable domain is SQTIHQWPATLVQPVGSPLSLECTVEGTSNPNLYWYRQAAGRGLQLLFYSVGIGQISSEVPQNLSASRPQDRQFILSSKKLLLSDSGFYLCAWSSWGGSRVEQFFGPGTRLTVL.

The rearrangement links TRBV18 to TRBJ2-2, with a possible D match to TRBD1 (6 bases). CDR3 size: 18 residues. Germline CDR1 and CDR2: KGHSH and LQKENI. V lost 4 bases, J lost 3 bases, and 21 bases lay in between. This CDR3 reads CASSQKGRMGHDTGELFF. The DNA for the CDR3 is TGTGCCAGCTCACAGAAGGGGAGAATGGGACACGACACCGGGGAGCTGTTTTTT.

The count of this clone is one. The chain joins TRBV29-1 to TRBJ2-2; 9 bases line up with TRBD1. The V segment lost 5 bases and the J segment 0 bases; nucleotides outside the gene matches: 7. CDR3 length: 16 residues. Germline assignment: CDR1 SQVTM and CDR2 ANQGSEA. DNA of the CDR3: TGCAGCGTTCGTGGTCGACAGGGGGCGAACACCGGGGAGCTGTTTTTT. Translation gives CSVRGRQGANTGELFF.

Written as DNA, the CDR3 is TGCGCCAGCAGCTTAGGGACACGTGAGAGGACTGAAGCTTTCTTT. Encoded protein: CASSLGTRERTEAFF. V gene TRBV5-1 combines with J gene TRBJ1-1; D may be TRBD1 (6 bases). V was clipped by 2 bases and J by 5 bases, with 16 bases between them. The CDR3 totals 15 residues. Germline CDR1 and CDR2: SGHRS and YFSETQ. The variable domain in full, completed from reference TRBV5-1 and TRBJ1-1, reads KAGVTQTPRYLIKTRGQQVTLSCSPISGHRSVSWYQQTPGQGLQFLFEYFSETQRNKGNFPGRFSGRQFSNSRSEMNVSTLELGDSALYLCASSLGTRERTEAFFGQGTRLTVV.

The chain employs TRBV4-3 and TRBJ2-3, with unresolved D. The CDR3 runs 13 residues. Germline assignment: CDR1 LGHNA and CDR2 YSLEER. The V and J ends lost 3 bases and 1 base respectively, with 5 bases between them. The CDR3, as DNA: TGCGCCAGCAGCCAGGCTCGCACAGATACGCAGTATTTT. This sequence encodes CASSQARTDTQYF.

This chain's CDR3 is CASSQPLQRGYNEQFF. For the CDR3, the DNA is TGTGCCAGCAGCCAACCCCTCCAGCGGGGATACAATGAGCAGTTCTTC. This chain links TRBV11-2 with TRBJ2-1; 7 nucleotides agree with TRBD2. With 5 bases clipped from V and 4 bases from J, the junction kept 11 bases outside the gene matches. This CDR3 contains 16 residues. CDR1 and CDR2 from the germline V gene are SGHAT and FQNNGV.

The gene calls are TRBV6-5 and TRBJ1-1, with TRBD1 identical over 7 bases. The CDR3 consists of 15 residues. Germline V lookup: CDR1 MNHEY, CDR2 SVGAGI. The V segment lost 2 bases and the J segment 1 base; nucleotides outside the gene matches: 4. CDR3 DNA: TGTGCCAGCAGTTACCCGACAGGGCAGAACACTGAAGCTTTCTTT. Translated, it gives CASSYPTGQNTEAFF.

The chain links TRBV27 to TRBJ1-2; a weak D match, TRBD1 (5 bases). V shed 5 bases and J shed 9 bases, with 16 bases lying between them. The CDR3 totals 13 residues. The germline gives CDR1 MNHEY, CDR2 SMNVEV (reference sequence). CDR3 amino acids: CASSPADIPRYTF. The CDR3 region has the DNA TGTGCCAGCAGTCCTGCGGACATACCGCGCTACACCTTC.

The rearrangement uses TRBV7-9 and TRBJ2-5; D is possibly TRBD2 (6 bases). CDR3 length equals 15 residues. Germline V lookup: CDR1 SEHNR, CDR2 FQNEAQ (reference sequence). V lost 1 base, J lost 1 base, and 10 bases lay in between. The CDR3 loop reads CASSLVGGAQETQYF. In DNA, the CDR3 is TGTGCCAGCAGCTTAGTCGGAGGGGCCCAAGAGACCCAGTACTTC.